Listed below are T cell receptor beta chains from one sample, sequenced in a study of T cell repertoires in cytomegalovirus infection. TCRdb passed the reads through MiXCR, listing each CDR3 protein once. This sample yields 200,000 to 250,000 distinct CDR3 sequences, of which about 39% are seen a single time; over 45% belongs to the top ten. These receptors' antigens are unknown. The input for sequencing was CD8+ T cells from cultured PBMCs, taken from culture after CMV antigen stimulation. The receptors shown here come from a human donor in good health (CMV status not recorded). Some clones in this sample may be carry-over from other donors' samples. Both conserved end residues are part of each CDR3. D genes are given only for firm matches.

j_call,d_call,v_call,cdr3_aa
TRBJ1-1,TRBD1,TRBV11-2,CASSSWDRLGTTEAFF
TRBJ2-1,NA,TRBV2,CASWGNEQFF
TRBJ2-7,TRBD2,TRBV23-1,CASSRLGTSGTNEQYF
TRBJ2-1,TRBD2,TRBV11-2,CASSRSAGGGEGNEQFF
TRBJ1-1,NA,TRBV2,CARDEAFF
TRBJ2-1,TRBD2,TRBV7-9,CASSLTREGNEQFF
TRBJ2-7,TRBD1,TRBV9,CASSVGGQGDYEQYF
TRBJ2-2,NA,TRBV20-1,CSARGPNTGELFF
TRBJ1-2,NA,TRBV27,CASRNQRDQRHRGYTF
TRBJ2-7,TRBD1,TRBV28,CASSLRGSGSYEQYF
TRBJ2-1,TRBD2,TRBV27,CASHKAGGPSYNEQFF
TRBJ1-2,NA,TRBV6-1,CASSEARGAADTF
TRBJ2-7,TRBD1,TRBV7-6,CASSLKPGQGHYEQYF
TRBJ2-3,TRBD1,TRBV6-4,CASSDRAGTDTQYF
TRBJ2-7,TRBD1,TRBV7-6,CASSFSAQGASYEQYF
TRBJ2-2,NA,TRBV4-2,CASRQSRANTGELFF
TRBJ1-5,NA,TRBV7-2,CASSWTSQPQHF
TRBJ1-1,NA,TRBV19,CASSIPGTLIGAAEAFF
TRBJ2-7,TRBD1,TRBV5-1,CASSFQGVSSYEQYF
TRBJ2-1,NA,TRBV15,CATREGSQAYVDEQFF
TRBJ1-5,NA,TRBV6-6,CASSTTKNQPQHF
TRBJ1-2,NA,TRBV6-2/TRBV6-3,CASSRKSASNYGYTF
TRBJ2-7,NA,TRBV27,CASSLSDGNYEQYF
TRBJ1-3,TRBD1,TRBV28,CASSLYRGPGNTIYF
TRBJ2-7,TRBD2,TRBV7-2,CASSLNVLAGDLYEQYF
TRBJ2-1,TRBD1,TRBV7-6,CASSPGQGAGNEQFF
TRBJ2-3,NA,TRBV19,CASSSGGSHPDTQYF
TRBJ2-5,TRBD2,TRBV28,CASSPGTSAEETQYF
TRBJ2-7,NA,TRBV12-3/TRBV12-4,CASNLAHPYEQYF
TRBJ2-2,TRBD1,TRBV7-9,CASSLAPGTVNTGELFF
TRBJ2-1,NA,TRBV27,CASSLDVGYGNEQFF
TRBJ1-6,NA,TRBV6-1,CASSYPPGSHNSPLHF
TRBJ2-1,TRBD1,TRBV5-5,CASSADRVGYDEQFF
TRBJ2-5,NA,TRBV19,CASSIEGFWETQYF
TRBJ2-1,TRBD2,TRBV9,CASSPRTSGYNEQFF
TRBJ1-4,NA,TRBV5-1,CASSFLGIEATNEKLFF
TRBJ2-3,NA,TRBV5-6,CASSVGGNEDTQYF
TRBJ2-3,TRBD2,TRBV3-1,CASSREGLAGGSDTQYF
TRBJ2-3,NA,TRBV14,CASSHLGVSPDTQYF
TRBJ2-7,TRBD1,TRBV27,CASSPTGVNEQYF
TRBJ1-4,NA,TRBV6-8,CASSYGVRNEKLFF
TRBJ2-7,NA,TRBV27,CASSPGGGKREQYF
TRBJ1-3,NA,TRBV12-3/TRBV12-4,CASTPTRLSGNTIYF
TRBJ2-3,TRBD2,TRBV6-1,CASLAREGDTQYF
TRBJ2-5,TRBD2,TRBV28,CASAGLADETQYF
TRBJ2-7,NA,TRBV15,CATSRDLSSSYEQYF
TRBJ1-1,NA,TRBV7-9,CASSLAPGINTEAFF
TRBJ2-3,NA,TRBV7-6,CASSRSSGDTQYF
TRBJ1-5,NA,TRBV12-3/TRBV12-4,CASRSRGSNQPQHF
TRBJ2-7,NA,TRBV10-2,CASTLPEGGYEQYF
TRBJ2-1,TRBD2,TRBV20-1,CSARGLAGADEQFF
TRBJ2-7,NA,TRBV27,CASSLKQNYEQYF
TRBJ2-1,NA,TRBV14,CASSQDLGTWAYNEQFF
TRBJ2-1,NA,TRBV14,CASREPGPTNEQFF
TRBJ2-7,NA,TRBV20-1,CSARVGLSSYEQYF
TRBJ1-5,TRBD1,TRBV20-1,CSARRGGFSNQPQHF
TRBJ2-7,NA,TRBV27,CASSFRGSTYEQYF
TRBJ2-1,TRBD1,TRBV27,CASSSSVGDSYNEQFF